This TCR beta chain was recorded in a study of blood T cell repertoires in COVID-19. Study background: Samples representing acute and convalescent COVID-19 were sourced from the United States, Italy and Spain.

The CDR3 loop spans 16 amino acids. Trimming removed 4 bases from V and 1 base from J; junction bases left unmatched: 7. The germline CDR1 and CDR2 sequences are SGHNT and YYREEE (reference sequence). Under the authors' procedure: Amplified reference gene primers provided the basis for estimating nucleated cell counts. Sequenced by immunoSEQ multiplex PCR; TCRdb stores in-frame clones only, minus some. V, J and clone size were drawn from that table, and D and trimming were deduced from the DNA. Of 80,000 to 100,000 clones in the sample, around 90% are singletons; the top ten hold 4% to 5.5%. The sample was peripheral blood. The TCR was taken from a man in his sixties or seventies with acute or convalescent COVID-19. V gene TRBV5-4 combines with J gene TRBJ1-3; 8 nucleotides match TRBD1. For the CDR3, the DNA is TGTGCCAGCAGCCCGACACAGGGGGTGTCTGGAAACACCATATATTTT. Translating gives CASSPTQGVSGNTIYF.